The clone carrying this TCR beta chain has more than one count but fewer than ten. TCRdb processed the 5' RACE reads anew with MiXCR; each CDR3 protein has one entry. The sample holds some 82,000 distinct CDR3 sequences; roughly 6% are singletons and the top ten take 7.8%. The sample belongs to a study of early T cells in non-severe SARS-CoV-2 infection. Germline V CDR1 and CDR2: SGDLS, YYNGEE. The V end lost 5 bases, the J end lost 8 bases, and 16 bases lay between the germline ends. CDR3 length equals 13 residues. This chain uses TRBV9 with TRBJ1-2, with D possibly TRBD1 on 6 matching bases. The receptor comes from an adult who was a healthcare worker with PCR-confirmed SARS-CoV-2 infection or an uninfected control (not recorded which). Sequencing input: whole blood. CDR3 amino acids: CASRGDTTWGYTF. The CDR3 nucleotides are TGTGCCAGCAGAGGGGACACAACCTGGGGCTACACCTTC.